This TCR beta chain is from a study of T cell responses to AZD1222 COVID-19 vaccine. In the case of this clone: The antigen is not known.

Points from the study as a whole: Mostly white British, mostly female donors; authors suggested clonal diversity may be underestimated. Spike-spanning, vaccine-associated CD4 TCRs were dominant at 160-218 and 743-854.

Second-dose intervals near 4 or 12 weeks were combined. Only in-frame clones appear in the TCRdb table, and some are missing; sequencing was by immunoSEQ multiplex PCR. The repertoire holds fewer than 120,000 clones, 80% to 95% seen once, with 2% to 2.5% in the top ten. Trimming cost V 4 bases and J 7 bases, with 17 bases left between them. The germline V gene encodes CDR1 LGHDT and CDR2 YNNKEL (reference sequence). The CDR3 runs to 16 residues. The material was peripheral blood, obtained 28 days after the second AZD1222 dose. The chain combines TRBV3-1 (or the pseudogene TRBV3-2) with TRBJ1-6; D remains ambiguous. This receptor was taken from an adult who received the AZD1222 COVID-19 vaccine. CDR3 bases: TGTGCCAGCAGCCGAAGGAAGAGAAGAACGAATTCACCCCTCCACTTT. Amino acid sequence: CASSRRKRRTNSPLHF.